Below, 13 T cell receptor beta chains from the same sample are listed, as sequenced in a study of blood T cell repertoires in COVID-19. Some clones are missing from TCRdb's copy, which holds only in-frame ones; the method was immunoSEQ multiplex PCR. Among about 59,000 clones, approximately 79% were seen once, and the ten largest hold about 10%. Specimen: peripheral blood. The source of these receptors is a human donor in a cohort sampled during active COVID-19.

This clone was recorded once. V usage is TRBV4-3 and J usage is TRBJ1-4; D gene uncertain. V lost 0 bases to trimming and J lost 0 bases, with 8 bases between them. The CDR3 sequence is 16 residues long. Germline CDR1 reads LGHNA; CDR2 reads YSLEER. The CDR3 spells CASSQDLAPTNEKLFF. CDR3 DNA sequence: TGCGCCAGCAGCCAAGATTTAGCACCAACTAATGAAAAACTGTTTTTT.

This clone was seen only a few times. The chain is built from TRBV5-6 and TRBJ2-7; 7 bases agree with TRBD2. The CDR3 covers 12 residues. In germline, CDR1 is SGHDT, CDR2 YYEEEE. The V gene end was trimmed by 2 bases and the J gene end by 6 bases; junction bases not matched to a gene: 2. Here the CDR3 reads CASSFGGGEQYF. In DNA, the CDR3 is TGTGCCAGCAGCTTTGGGGGGGGCGAGCAGTACTTC.

The chain carries TRBV3-1 (or the pseudogene TRBV3-2) and TRBJ2-2, with D tentatively TRBD1 (5 bases). Germline CDR1 is LGHDT and CDR2 is YNNKEL (reference sequence). The V end lost 4 bases, the J end lost 1 base, and 7 bases lay between the germline ends. The CDR3 consists of 14 residues. Here the CDR3 reads CASSLTENTGELFF. Here the CDR3 DNA reads TGTGCCAGCAGCCTGACAGAGAACACCGGGGAGCTGTTTTTT.

The chain joins TRBV7-9 to TRBJ1-4; 9 bases are a match to TRBD1. Looked up from germline, CDR1 is SEHNR and CDR2 is FQNEAQ (reference sequence). The CDR3 spans 14 residues. J gave up 13 bases and V 4 bases, and 10 bases lay outside the gene matches. Here the CDR3 reads CASSWGTGSGLLFF. The CDR3 nucleotides are TGTGCCAGCAGCTGGGGGACAGGGTCAGGACTACTGTTTTTT.

This chain joins TRBV7-2 and TRBJ2-5, with TRBD2 identical over 8 bases. This CDR3 has 14 amino acids. Germline CDR1 SGHTA, CDR2 FQGNSA. Trimming cost V 4 bases and J 1 base; bases outside gene matches: 2. The CDR3 spells CASSSGLAQETQYF. In DNA, the CDR3 is TGTGCCAGCAGCTCCGGACTAGCCCAAGAGACCCAGTACTTC.

The chain links TRBV6-2 or TRBV6-3 to TRBJ2-5; TRBD2 is a possible D gene (6 bases). V gave up 0 bases and J gave up 5 bases, with 16 bases separating them. Looked up from germline, CDR1 is MNHEY and CDR2 is SVGEGT. This CDR3 has 16 amino acids. The CDR3 sequence is CASSYSTGRGLETQYF. The CDR3 DNA is TGTGCCAGCAGTTACTCGACGGGGCGGGGACTGGAGACCCAGTACTTC.

The J gene is TRBJ1-2, the V gene TRBV6-6; possibly TRBD1 for D (5 bases). Deletions cut 6 bases from V and 5 bases from J, with 22 bases between. The CDR3 sequence is 16 residues long. Germline lookup yields CDR1 MNHNY and CDR2 SVGAGI (reference sequence). Here the CDR3 DNA reads TGTGCCAGCAGAGACTCGGGCAGGCCGGACAAATATGGCTACACCTTC. This encodes CASRDSGRPDKYGYTF.

The chain recombines TRBV11-2 with TRBJ2-2, with a weak D call TRBD1 (6 bases). The germline V gene encodes CDR1 SGHAT and CDR2 FQNNGV. The CDR3 covers 14 residues. Trimming took off 5 bases at V and 7 bases at J, with 14 bases between the two ends. In DNA, the CDR3 is TGTGCCAGCAGCGGCCAGGGGATGGACGGGGAGCTGTTTTTT. Protein: CASSGQGMDGELFF.

V gene TRBV6-2 or TRBV6-3 combines with J gene TRBJ2-5; a weak D match, TRBD2 (5 bases). V was pared by 2 bases and J by 5 bases, with 21 bases between. Germline V gives CDR1 MNHEY, CDR2 SVGEGT. The CDR3 sequence is 17 residues long. CDR3 region: CASSYVFGPGPGETQYF. Written as DNA, the CDR3 is TGTGCCAGCAGTTACGTTTTCGGTCCAGGTCCGGGGGAGACCCAGTACTTC.

This rearrangement joins TRBV2 to TRBJ1-1; D remains ambiguous. CDR3 length: 11 amino acids. Germline CDR1 SNHLY, CDR2 FYNNEI. V lost 4 bases and J lost 2, with 2 bases in between. In DNA form, the CDR3 reads TGTGCCAGCAGTGCTAACACTGAAGCTTTCTTT. Translated, it gives CASSANTEAFF.

This clone is labeled medium-sized. V and J are TRBV28 and TRBJ1-1; tentative D call: TRBD1 (5 bases). The CDR3 is 15 residues long. CDR1 and CDR2 (germline): MDHEN, SYDVKM. The V and J ends lost 1 base and 4 bases respectively, with 13 bases between them. The CDR3 region has the DNA TGTGCCAGCAGTTTATTAAGGGGAAGAGGCACTGAAGCTTTCTTT. It yields the protein CASSLLRGRGTEAFF.

The chain is built from TRBV9 and TRBJ1-5, with D uncertain. Germline loops: CDR1 SGDLS, CDR2 YYNGEE. V lost 3 bases, J lost 4 bases, and 14 bases lay in between. This CDR3 is 15 amino acids long. The CDR3 loop is CASSARDLINQPQHF. Written as DNA, the CDR3 is TGTGCCAGCAGCGCGAGGGATCTTATTAATCAGCCCCAGCATTTT.

V and J are TRBV7-9 and TRBJ2-7; 8 bases line up with TRBD1. CDR1 and CDR2 from the germline V gene are SEHNR and FQNEAQ (reference sequence). V was pared by 5 bases and J by 4 bases, with 10 bases of the junction left unmatched. The CDR3 is 15 amino acids. The CDR3 DNA follows: TGTGCCAGCAGCCCCCCCCGGGACAGGTCTTACGAGCAGTACTTC. This translates into CASSPPRDRSYEQYF.